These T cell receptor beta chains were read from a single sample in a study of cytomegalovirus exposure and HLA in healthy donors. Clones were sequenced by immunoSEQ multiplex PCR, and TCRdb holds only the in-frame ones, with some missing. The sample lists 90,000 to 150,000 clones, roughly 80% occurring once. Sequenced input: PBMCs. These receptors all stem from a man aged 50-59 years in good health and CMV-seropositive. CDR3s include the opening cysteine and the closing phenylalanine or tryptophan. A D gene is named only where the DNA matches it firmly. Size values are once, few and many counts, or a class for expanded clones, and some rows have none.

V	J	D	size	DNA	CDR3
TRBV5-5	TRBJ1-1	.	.	TGTGCCAGCACTGTGTATACGGGGACTGAAGCTTTCTTT	CASTVYTGTEAFF
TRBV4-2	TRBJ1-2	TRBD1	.	TGTGCCAGCAGCCATGAGGACAGGGAGGTTGGCTACACCTTC	CASSHEDREVGYTF
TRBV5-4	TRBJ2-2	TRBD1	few	TGTGCCAGCAGCAGCCGACAGGGAATAAGCACCGGGGAGCTGTTTTTT	CASSSRQGISTGELFF
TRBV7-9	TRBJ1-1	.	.	TGTGCCAGCAGCCTAGAGGCGGCCGCTGAAGCTTTCTTT	CASSLEAAAEAFF
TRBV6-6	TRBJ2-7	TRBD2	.	TGTGCCAGCAGTAAATCTCTAGCGGGGCTAGATGAGCAGTACTTC	CASSKSLAGLDEQYF
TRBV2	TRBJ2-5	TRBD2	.	TGTGCCAGCAGTGAACGGGAGGGGCAAGAGACCCAGTACTTC	CASSEREGQETQYF
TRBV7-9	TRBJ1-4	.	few	TGTGCCAGCAGCTTAGCCGTGGTTTCAGAAGAAAAACTGTTTTTT	CASSLAVVSEEKLFF
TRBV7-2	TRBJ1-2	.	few	TGTGCCAGCAGCCCAGCCGGGGGGCGAGAGGGCTACACCTTC	CASSPAGGREGYTF
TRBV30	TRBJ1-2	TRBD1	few	TGTGCCTTCCAGGGACAGCCGGAGAGTGGCTACACCTTC	CAFQGQPESGYTF
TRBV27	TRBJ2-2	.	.	TGTGCCAGCAGGACTTTCACCCGGGAGCTGTTTTTT	CASRTFTRELFF
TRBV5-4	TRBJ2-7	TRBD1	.	TGTGCCAGCAGCTTGGGACAGGGGTGGGCCTACGAGCAGTACTTC	CASSLGQGWAYEQYF
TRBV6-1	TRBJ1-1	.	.	TGTGCCAGCAGTGAAGCTATCGGTTGGGAGGGGATGAACACTGAAGCTTTCTTT	CASSEAIGWEGMNTEAFF
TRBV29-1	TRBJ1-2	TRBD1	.	TGCAGCGTTGGAACCGGGACAGGGGCTGGCTACACCTTC	CSVGTGTGAGYTF
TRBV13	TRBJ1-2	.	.	TGTGCCAGCAGCCAGGGAATCTGGTATGGCTACACCTTC	CASSQGIWYGYTF
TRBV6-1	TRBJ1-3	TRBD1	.	TGTGCCAGCAACCCACTACAGGGGGCTGGAAACACCATATATTTT	CASNPLQGAGNTIYF
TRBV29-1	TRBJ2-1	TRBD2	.	TGCAGCGTCACTAGCGGGGGACGCAATGAGCAGTTCTTC	CSVTSGGRNEQFF